This T cell receptor beta chain derives from a study of cytomegalovirus exposure and HLA in healthy donors (dated by TCRdb to the late 2010s). Regarding the study in general: An earlier analysis of approximately 600 of the donors reported 250 to 350 Gb of sequence data and around 120 million unique TCR beta sequences from about 200 million T cells. To predict cytomegalovirus infection status, the study brought together high-throughput TCR immunosequencing, statistical association of individual TCRs with disease status, and machine learning. An early release covering 550 to 650 HLA-typed donors comprised approximately 300 gigabases of sequencing data and tens of millions of unique TCR sequences. Class I and class II HLA loci were covered by the typing at four-digit resolution. In addition to the first cohort of around 670 subjects, a separate validation cohort of 100 to 150 different subjects was used. All discovery cohort repertoires had been generated on a single sequencing platform. A later genetic analysis took genome-wide SNP genotypes for about 55% of the roughly 670 donors and used that subset as a discovery cohort. The number of donors typed differed by locus, with roughly 629-640 for A, B, C, DRB1 and DQB1, roughly 550 for DQA1, 606 for DPA1, and some 450 for DPB1. Among about 400 genotyped donors of the cohort, an average of approximately 220,000 unique TCR beta nucleotide sequences was sequenced per donor, of which roughly 17% were non-productive. Donor age, sex, ethnicity and CMV serostatus were compiled alongside the repertoire data. About 5 DR-DQ haplotypes were handled as single units for association and clustering, since linkage in the cohort was strong. Using immunosequencing, the study profiled T cell repertoires from around 680 subjects and related those repertoires to cytomegalovirus serostatus. The genetic ancestry cluster associated with self-reported Caucasian donors included roughly four fifths of the 398 genotyped donors. To study patterns of TCR occurrence, a later analysis re-analyzed previously published TCR beta repertoires from 666 donors and added high-resolution HLA genotyping. The aim of the study was to test whether cataloging public T cell receptors could identify signatures of past pathogen exposure. Rather than using new phenotypic data, the later analysis identified candidate immune exposures from TCR beta sequences and from how often those sequences occurred across donors. In an earlier analysis of 500 to 650 of the donors, high-throughput TCR beta sequencing was used to judge whether each TCR beta V gene segment behaved as functional or pseudogenic.

Libraries were constructed by the immunoSEQ multiplex PCR assay. For the multiplex PCR, a mixture combining 60 forward primers for TCR Vbeta segments and 13 reverse primers for TCR Jbeta segments was used. Amplification of the CDR3 region of rearranged TCR beta genes was performed with a multiplex PCR assay on genomic DNA. The amplified TCR beta libraries were sequenced on the Illumina HiSeq System as 87-base-pair reads. On the study's bioinformatics: A later analysis counted about 80 million unique TCR beta chains across the 650 to 800 repertoires, and some 12 million of these chains were shared by at least two donors. Raw reads were error-corrected and collapsed into unique sequences with a nearest-neighbor algorithm that merged closely related sequences to remove PCR and sequencing errors. Alignment of CDR3 sequences to IMGT reference sequences was used to assign V, D and J gene segments. For a sequence to be retained, a match of at least six nucleotides to both a V gene segment and a J gene segment was required. Rearrangements were called productive when the CDR3 lacked stop codons and stayed in frame with V and J; all others were non-productive. Following IMGT convention, CDR3 was defined as the stretch from the second conserved V-encoded cysteine to the conserved J-encoded phenylalanine. The earlier analysis of fewer than 750 of the donors excluded sequences that lacked an unambiguous match to a single V gene segment. An earlier analysis of about 600 of the donors called V segments functional above 56.7% productive rearrangements and segregating when the between-donor standard deviation exceeded 5%. To diagnose cytomegalovirus status from the catalog of TCR beta chain sequences, a statistical classification framework was built. V and J gene assignment, in a later analysis, came from comparing TCR nucleotide sequences with IMGT/GENE-DB human TR gene sequences. Using the TCRdist pipeline, a later analysis assigned CDR3 sequences along with most-parsimonious VDJ recombination scenarios. In a later analysis, every TCR beta chain was defined by the combination of its CDR3 amino acid sequence and its V-gene family, and reads without a unique V-gene family were dropped. A later analysis removed 592 highly shared, low-generation-probability nucleotide sequences to deal with suspected cross-contamination and a sequencing artifact. In a later analysis, a clonal expansion index for each public chain was calculated from normalized within-repertoire ranks of inferred template counts. A later analysis computed generation probabilities with a VDJ recombination model fitted to out-of-frame rearrangements, and checked the results against IGoR. Hypergeometric tests were used in a later analysis to score TCR-TCR, TCR-HLA and TCR-CMV co-occurrence, with a repertoire-size bias correction applied to the TCR pairs. To estimate false discovery rates, a later analysis permuted the HLA or CMV assignments 20 times. A later analysis grouped co-occurring TCRs with DBSCAN, adding TCRdist sequence similarity when clustering within HLA-allele-positive subsets. For co-occurrence clustering, repertoires with fewer than 30,000 or more than 120,000 public chains were excluded, along with roughly five repertoires with anomalous nucleotide sharing. The clones in this table, taken by TCRdb from immuneACCESS, are in-frame only. Not every clone is retained; where verified, under half of the shortfall comes from an unresolved V gene, and the cause of the rest is unknown. V and J calls and clone size follow that table, whereas D and trimming were derived from the DNA. For this sample the table gives 120,000 to 150,000 clones, of which over 70% were detected only once. About 5.6% of the sample is taken by the ten largest.

Note on this clone: Which antigen it targets is not known. No clone much larger than this one lies a single base away; base qualities are absent.

General study outcomes and caveats: For the cohort, immune exposure information was limited to CMV serostatus. In an earlier analysis of approximately 590 of the donors, most TCR beta V segments appeared in productive rearrangements about 87% or about 30% of the time, broadly matching IMGT annotations. The study gave a list of about 160 TCR beta chains associated with cytomegalovirus. A few of the identified cytomegalovirus-associated TCR beta chains were confirmed in vitro to be specific for cytomegalovirus antigens. About 17 rarely observed V segments, including chromosome 9 orphons, were excluded from the earlier analysis of a few hundred of the donors because counts were too low. A later analysis found that HLA-associated TCR beta chains were more clonally expanded and had lower generation probabilities than equally common non-associated chains. Most CMV-associated TCR beta chains appeared to be HLA-restricted in a later analysis, and the HLA associations seemed to be driven largely by CMV exposure. The classifier was reported to diagnose cytomegalovirus status with high specificity and sensitivity in both the original and validation cohorts. A cluster of highly shared sequence variants was judged likely to represent a technical artifact of the sequencing pipeline. Compared with the approximately 600-donor mean, donors in an Asian-associated ancestry cluster had fewer N-insertions in productive TCRs, according to a later genetic analysis. The authors suggested that the approach could potentially be extended to other disease states and immunological phenotypes. In this cohort, only TCR beta chains were sequenced, and detectable features were limited by the absence of alpha or paired-chain data. Roughly uniform sequencing depth across donors was assumed in presence/absence analyses, although this assumption may not hold. At a false discovery rate of 0.05, a later analysis linked around 15,000 TCR beta sequences to specific HLA alleles. V-gene and J-gene trimming of TCR beta chains was associated with a missense DCLRE1C variant in a later genetic analysis, and the association was replicated in an independent cohort. According to a later analysis, TCR association rates differed among HLA loci, with DRB1 alleles showing the most associated TCRs and HLA-C alleles showing the fewest. While some public TCRs were present in many individuals, most TCR sequences turned up only very rarely across donors. Some IMGT-functional V segments, including TRBV6-2 and TRBV6-3, could not be told apart with the 87-base-pair reads, so those segments were excluded. A further reported finding was that TCR beta sequences accurately predicted the HLA-A and HLA-B alleles for most subjects in the first cohort. Several of the top co-occurrence clusters appeared to be linked to parvovirus B19, influenza, CMV and Epstein-Barr virus, according to a later analysis. HLA typing was unavailable for some donors at each locus, so association tests used only the typed subset. Strong co-occurrence of HLA alleles, especially DR and DQ, made assigning TCR associations to individual alleles difficult. Linkage disequilibrium might explain the correlated functional status among segregating V segments, but an unknown experimental factor could not be ruled out.

Compared with germline, V lacks 8 bases and J lacks 1 base; bases without a gene match: 4. According to the germline V gene (reference sequence), CDR1 reads MNHNY and CDR2 reads SVGAGI. The CDR3 spans 14 residues, from the cysteine through the phenylalanine. CDR3 DNA only is kept here, 42 bases in frame from base 1. The cohort consisted of 650 to 850 healthy bone marrow donors. Cohort members were all nominally healthy when sampled, although unrecorded immune exposures were likely present. The donor was CMV seropositive and was included in the group of 250 to 350 seropositive cohort members. A peripheral blood sample was provided by each donor, and peripheral blood mononuclear cells were used for TCR beta sequencing. Genomic DNA extraction from the blood cell samples was performed with the Qiagen DNeasy Blood Extraction Kit.

The sequence was collected from a young man in good health and CMV-seropositive. The sample consisted of PBMCs. Rearrangement joined TRBV6-6 to TRBJ2-3, with 9 bases in between that match TRBD2. CDR3 reads: CASGIAGGTDTQYF. The bases read TGTGCCAGCGGCATAGCGGGGGGCACAGATACGCAGTATTTT.